This TCR beta chain was profiled in a study of Graves' ophthalmopathy and Graves' hyperthyroidism. In the study overall: Specimen type is peripheral blood, obtained at initial diagnosis before any treatment.

Amplification of TCR beta CDR3 regions used RNA transcripts. HTBI primers were used in a first-round RT-PCR, which preceded a second-round multiplex PCR. TCRdb re-derived calls from the multiplex PCR reads in MiXCR, one entry per CDR3 protein. The data contain 45,000 to 60,000 distinct CDR3 sequences, 45% to 55% of them singletons. General observations from the study: From stable hyperthyroidism, ophthalmopathy was separated by a 13-signature model with 85% to 90% sensitivity and less than 83% specificity.

This clonotype was recorded many times. Antigen specificity is unknown. Other autoimmune diseases, uncontrolled infections, pregnancy or lactation excluded patients from enrollment. The PBMCs were taken from about 9.7 ml of fresh peripheral blood. J was trimmed by 13 bases and V by 6 bases; bases with no gene match: 10. The CDR3 spans 13 residues. Germline CDR1 SGHTA, CDR2 FQGNSA. The TCR originated in an adult woman with Graves' ophthalmopathy. The V call is TRBV7-2, the J call TRBJ2-1; 9 bases align to TRBD2. The sequencing sample was made of peripheral blood. This CDR3 is CASSLYWREGQFF. The CDR3 DNA follows: TGTGCCAGCAGTCTATACTGGCGGGAGGGACAGTTCTTC. The full variable domain, rest sourced from reference TRBV7-2 and TRBJ2-1, is GAGVSQSPSNKVTEKGKDVELRCDPISGHTALYWYRQSLGQGLEFLIYFQGNSAPDKSGLPSDRFSAERTGGSVSTLTIQRTQQEDSAVYLCASSLYWREGQFFGPGTRLTVL.